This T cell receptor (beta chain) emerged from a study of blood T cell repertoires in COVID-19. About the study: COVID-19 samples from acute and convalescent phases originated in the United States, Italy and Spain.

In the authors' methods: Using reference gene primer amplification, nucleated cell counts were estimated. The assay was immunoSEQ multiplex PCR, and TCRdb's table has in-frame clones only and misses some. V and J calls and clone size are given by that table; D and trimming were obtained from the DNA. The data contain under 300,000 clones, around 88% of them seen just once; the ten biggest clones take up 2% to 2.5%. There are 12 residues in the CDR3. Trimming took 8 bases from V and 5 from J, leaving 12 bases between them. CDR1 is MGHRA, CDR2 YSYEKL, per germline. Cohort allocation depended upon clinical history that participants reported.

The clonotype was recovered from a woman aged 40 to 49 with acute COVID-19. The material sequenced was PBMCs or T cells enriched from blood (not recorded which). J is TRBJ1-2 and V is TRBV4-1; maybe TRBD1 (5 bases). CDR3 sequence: CASWGGQYGYTF. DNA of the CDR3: TGCGCCAGCTGGGGCGGCCAATATGGCTACACCTTC.